This T cell receptor beta chain was profiled in a study of T-cell memory formation after mild COVID-19. Concerning this clonotype itself: Antigen: not known.

Study-wide results and caveats: Pre-infection memory held some responding clones, suggesting pre-existing cross-reactive T cells responded.

In TCRdb, the 5' RACE reads were re-called with MiXCR into one record per CDR3 protein. This sample has under 450,000 distinct CDR3 sequences, with more than 20% found just once. With 1 base removed from V and 6 bases from J, the gap between germline ends came to 6 bases. The germline V gene has CDR1 SGHAT and CDR2 FQNNGV. This CDR3 spans 12 amino acids. The receptor's source is an adult woman who had mild COVID-19 (a few samples of this study predate the infection). Cell type and time point are not known. The sample taken for sequencing was PBMCs or a T cell subset sorted from them (not recorded which). This chain links TRBV11-2 with TRBJ1-1; D not certain. The CDR3 protein is CASSLGPAEAFF. In DNA, the CDR3 is TGTGCCAGCAGCTTAGGGCCTGCTGAAGCTTTCTTT.